These T cell receptor beta chains were read from a single sample in a study of T cell repertoires in cytomegalovirus infection. In TCRdb, the reads were re-called with MiXCR into one record per CDR3 protein. The sample includes around 170,000 distinct CDR3 sequences, approximately 15% seen only once; the top ten take 25% to 30%. Sequences were obtained from PBMCs. The source of these receptors is a human donor in good health (CMV status not recorded). Some clones in this sample may be carry-over from other donors' samples. The CDR3 runs from the conserved cysteine through the conserved F or W. The order of the fields is V gene, D gene, clone size, J gene, CDR3 DNA, CDR3 protein. D genes are given only for firm matches. Size tells how often a clone was seen (once, few, many) or the class of an expanded clone, and some rows leave it out.

TRBV28,-,-,TRBJ2-7,TGTGCCAGCAGGAGGGCCCACGAGCAGTACTTC,CASRRAHEQYF
TRBV12-3/TRBV12-4,TRBD1,-,TRBJ1-6,TGTGCCAGCAGCCGGGACAGGGTGGTTGGGAATTCACCCCTCCACTTT,CASSRDRVVGNSPLHF
TRBV7-9,-,many,TRBJ2-7,TGTGCCAGCAGCTTAGCTTCAGGGTCACACGAGCAGTACTTC,CASSLASGSHEQYF
TRBV20-1,-,many,TRBJ2-2,TGCAGTGCTAGAGAATTCACACCAACCACCGGGGAGCTGTTTTTT,CSAREFTPTTGELFF
TRBV28,-,-,TRBJ2-6,TGTGCCAGCAGTTTGAAGGACAGATTGTACTCTGGGGCCAACGTCCTGACTTTC,CASSLKDRLYSGANVLTF
TRBV7-2,TRBD2,many,TRBJ2-5,TGTGCCAGCAGCGCCGGGGGGGGACAAGAGACCCAGTACTTC,CASSAGGGQETQYF
TRBV11-2,TRBD2,many,TRBJ2-1,TGTGCCAGCAGTTTATTAGCGGGCTCCTACAATGAGCAGTTCTTC,CASSLLAGSYNEQFF
TRBV28,-,few,TRBJ2-7,TGTGCCAGCAGTTTCGGTGGTCTTGACGAGCAGTACTTC,CASSFGGLDEQYF
TRBV5-1,TRBD2,-,TRBJ2-3,TGCGCCAGCAGCTCAAGCGGGAGGGCCGTGTCAGATACGCAGTATTTT,CASSSSGRAVSDTQYF
TRBV27,-,few,TRBJ1-1,TGTGCCAGCTATTTCTTGAACACTGAAGCTTTCTTT,CASYFLNTEAFF
TRBV12-3/TRBV12-4,-,many,TRBJ1-2,TGTGCCAGCAGCCGCGGAGGGACATCGAACTATGGCTACACCTTC,CASSRGGTSNYGYTF
TRBV13,-,-,TRBJ2-7,TGTGCCAGCAGCAACCGGGACCTAACCTACGAGCAGTACTTC,CASSNRDLTYEQYF
TRBV19,-,-,TRBJ2-7,TGTGCCAGTAGGCCAACCTACGAGCAGTACTTC,CASRPTYEQYF
TRBV7-6,-,-,TRBJ2-3,TGTGCCAGCTCCCGCCCGACAGGCGCTAGCACAGATACGCAGTATTTT,CASSRPTGASTDTQYF
TRBV6-2/TRBV6-3,-,many,TRBJ2-1,TGTGCCAGCACCCCAGAAAGATACAATGAGCAGTTCTTC,CASTPERYNEQFF
TRBV28,TRBD2,many,TRBJ2-7,TGTGCCAGCAGTTTACTAGCGGGAGAGCTAACCTACGAGCAGTACTTC,CASSLLAGELTYEQYF